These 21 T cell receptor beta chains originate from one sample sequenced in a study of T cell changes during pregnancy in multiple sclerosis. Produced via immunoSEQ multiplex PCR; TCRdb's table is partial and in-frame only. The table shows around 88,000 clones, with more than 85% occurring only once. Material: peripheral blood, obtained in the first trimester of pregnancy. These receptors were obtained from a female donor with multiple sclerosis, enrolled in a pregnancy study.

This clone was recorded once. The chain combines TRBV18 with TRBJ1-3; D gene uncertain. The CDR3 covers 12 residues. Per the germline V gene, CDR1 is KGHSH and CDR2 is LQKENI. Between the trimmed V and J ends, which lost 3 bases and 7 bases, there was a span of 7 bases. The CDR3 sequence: CASSPQQNTIYF. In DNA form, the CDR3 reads TGTGCCAGCTCACCTCAACAGAACACCATATATTTT. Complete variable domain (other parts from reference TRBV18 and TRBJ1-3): NAGVMQNPRHLVRRRGQEARLRCSPMKGHSHVYWYRQLPEEGLKFMVYLQKENIIDESGMPKERFSAEFPKEGPSILRIQQVVRGDSAAYFCASSPQQNTIYFGEGSWLTVV.

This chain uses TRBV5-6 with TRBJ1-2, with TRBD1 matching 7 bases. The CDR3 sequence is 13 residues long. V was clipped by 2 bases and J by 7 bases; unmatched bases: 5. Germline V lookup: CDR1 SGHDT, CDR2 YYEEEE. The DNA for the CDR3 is TGTGCCAGCAGCTTCCGACAGGGTGGTGGCTACACCTTC. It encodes CASSFRQGGGYTF.

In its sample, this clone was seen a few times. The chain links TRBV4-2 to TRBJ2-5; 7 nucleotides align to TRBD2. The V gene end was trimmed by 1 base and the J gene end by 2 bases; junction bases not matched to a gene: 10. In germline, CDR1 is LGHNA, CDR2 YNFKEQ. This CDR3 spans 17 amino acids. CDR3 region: CASSQGSSASGQETQYF. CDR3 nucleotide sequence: TGTGCCAGCAGCCAAGGGTCCTCGGCTAGCGGACAAGAGACCCAGTACTTC.

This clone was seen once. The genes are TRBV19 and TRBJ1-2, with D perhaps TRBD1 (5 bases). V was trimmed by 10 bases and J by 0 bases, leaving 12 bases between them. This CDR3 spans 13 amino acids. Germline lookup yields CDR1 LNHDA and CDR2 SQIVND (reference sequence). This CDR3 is CATAAQANYGYTF. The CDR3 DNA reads TGTGCCACTGCGGCACAGGCTAACTATGGCTACACCTTC.

The CDR3 spells CSVLTSGQETQYF. The CDR3 DNA reads TGCAGCGTTCTAACTAGCGGACAAGAGACCCAGTACTTC. V gene TRBV29-1 combines with J gene TRBJ2-5; 8 bases agree with TRBD2. Per the germline V gene, CDR1 is SQVTM and CDR2 is ANQGSEA. The junction had 4 bases not matched to a gene; V was cut back by 5 bases and J by 2 bases. This CDR3 region has 13 residues.

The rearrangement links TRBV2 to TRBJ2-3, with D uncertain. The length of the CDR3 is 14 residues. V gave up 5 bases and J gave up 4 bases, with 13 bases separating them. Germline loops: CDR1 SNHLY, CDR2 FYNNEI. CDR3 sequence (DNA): TGTGCCAGCAGTCCACATGCCTTTTCAGATACGCAGTATTTT. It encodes CASSPHAFSDTQYF.

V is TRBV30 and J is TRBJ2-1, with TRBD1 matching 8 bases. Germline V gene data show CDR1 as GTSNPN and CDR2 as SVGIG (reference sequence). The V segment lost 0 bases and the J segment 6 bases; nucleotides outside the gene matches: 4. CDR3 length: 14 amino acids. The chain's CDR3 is CAWSVLGTGNEQFF. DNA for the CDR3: TGTGCCTGGAGTGTACTCGGGACAGGCAATGAGCAGTTCTTC.

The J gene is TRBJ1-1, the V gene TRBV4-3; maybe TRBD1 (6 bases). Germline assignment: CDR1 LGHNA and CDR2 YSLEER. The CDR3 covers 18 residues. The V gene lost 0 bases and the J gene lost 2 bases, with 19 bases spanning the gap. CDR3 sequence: CASSQDDFVARGNTEAFF. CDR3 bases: TGCGCCAGCAGCCAAGATGATTTTGTCGCCAGGGGAAACACTGAAGCTTTCTTT.

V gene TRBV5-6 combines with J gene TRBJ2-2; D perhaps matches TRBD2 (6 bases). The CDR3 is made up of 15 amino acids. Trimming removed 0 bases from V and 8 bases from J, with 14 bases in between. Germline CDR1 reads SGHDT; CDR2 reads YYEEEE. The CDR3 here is CASSLGGLESGELFF. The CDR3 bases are TGTGCCAGCAGCTTGGGGGGACTGGAGTCGGGGGAGCTGTTTTTT.

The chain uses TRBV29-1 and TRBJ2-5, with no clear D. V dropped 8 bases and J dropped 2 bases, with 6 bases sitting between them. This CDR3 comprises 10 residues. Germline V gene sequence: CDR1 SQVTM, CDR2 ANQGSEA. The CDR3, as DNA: TGCAGCTCGCGTCAAGAGACCCAGTACTTC. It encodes CSSRQETQYF. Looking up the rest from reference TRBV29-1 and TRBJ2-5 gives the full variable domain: SAVISQKPSRDICQRGTSLTIQCQVDSQVTMMFWYRQQPGQSLTLIATANQGSEATYESGFVIDKFPISRPNLTFSTLTVSNMSPEDSSIYLCSSRQETQYFGPGTRLLVL.

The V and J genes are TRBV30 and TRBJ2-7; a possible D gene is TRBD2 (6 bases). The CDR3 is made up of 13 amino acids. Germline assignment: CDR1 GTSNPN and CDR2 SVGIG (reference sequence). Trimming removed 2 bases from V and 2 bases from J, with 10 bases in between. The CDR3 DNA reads TGTGCCTGGAGTTCGGGACTCCCCTACGAGCAGTACTTC. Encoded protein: CAWSSGLPYEQYF.

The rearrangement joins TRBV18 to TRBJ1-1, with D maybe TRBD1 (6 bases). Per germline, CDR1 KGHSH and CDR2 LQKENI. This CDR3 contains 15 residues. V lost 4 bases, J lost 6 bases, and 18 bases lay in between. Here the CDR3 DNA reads TGTGCCAGCTCACTTGGAGGGGGGGCAAGCTCTGAAGCTTTCTTT. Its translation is CASSLGGGASSEAFF.

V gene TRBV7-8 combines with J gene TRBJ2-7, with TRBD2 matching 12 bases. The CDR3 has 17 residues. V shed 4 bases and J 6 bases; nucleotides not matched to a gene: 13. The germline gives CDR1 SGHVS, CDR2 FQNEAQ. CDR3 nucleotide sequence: TGTGCCAGCAGCTCGAACCTAGCGGGAGGGCCCCCCCTCGAGCAGTACTTC. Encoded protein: CASSSNLAGGPPLEQYF.

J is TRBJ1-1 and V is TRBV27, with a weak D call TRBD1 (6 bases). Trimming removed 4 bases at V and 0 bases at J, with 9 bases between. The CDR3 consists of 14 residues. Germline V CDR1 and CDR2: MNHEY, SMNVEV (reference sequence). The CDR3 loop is CASSYRAVNTEAFF. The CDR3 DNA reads TGTGCCAGCAGTTACAGGGCGGTGAACACTGAAGCTTTCTTT.

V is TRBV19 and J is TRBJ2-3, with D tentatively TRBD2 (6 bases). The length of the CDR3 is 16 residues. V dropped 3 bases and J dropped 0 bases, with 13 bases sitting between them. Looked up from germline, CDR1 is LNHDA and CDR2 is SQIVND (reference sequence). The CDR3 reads CASSMRPGTSTDTQYF. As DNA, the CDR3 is TGTGCCAGTAGTATGAGACCCGGGACTAGCACAGATACGCAGTATTTT.

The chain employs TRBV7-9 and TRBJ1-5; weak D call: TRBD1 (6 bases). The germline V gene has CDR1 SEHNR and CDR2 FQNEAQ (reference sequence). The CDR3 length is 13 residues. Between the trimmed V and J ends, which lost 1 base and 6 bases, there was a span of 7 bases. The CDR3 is CASSLGDIQPQHF. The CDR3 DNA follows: TGTGCCAGCAGCTTAGGGGACATTCAGCCCCAGCATTTT.

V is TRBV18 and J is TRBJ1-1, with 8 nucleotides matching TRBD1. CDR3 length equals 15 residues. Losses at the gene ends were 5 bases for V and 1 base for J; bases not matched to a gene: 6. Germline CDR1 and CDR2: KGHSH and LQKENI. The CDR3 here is CASSSGQGGNTEAFF. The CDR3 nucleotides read TGTGCCAGCTCATCAGGACAGGGTGGGAACACTGAAGCTTTCTTT.

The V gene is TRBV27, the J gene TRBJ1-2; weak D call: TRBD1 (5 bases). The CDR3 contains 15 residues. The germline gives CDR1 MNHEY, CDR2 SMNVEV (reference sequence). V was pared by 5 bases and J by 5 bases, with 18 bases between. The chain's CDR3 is CASSASARVGYGYTF. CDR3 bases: TGTGCCAGCAGTGCATCCGCCAGGGTCGGATATGGCTACACCTTC.

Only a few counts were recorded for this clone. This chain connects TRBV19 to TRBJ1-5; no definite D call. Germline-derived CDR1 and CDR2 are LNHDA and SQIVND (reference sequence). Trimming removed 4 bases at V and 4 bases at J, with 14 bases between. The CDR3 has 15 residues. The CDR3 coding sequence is TGTGCCAGTAGTACCGGGGTTCCCTTTAATCAGCCCCAGCATTTT. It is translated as CASSTGVPFNQPQHF.

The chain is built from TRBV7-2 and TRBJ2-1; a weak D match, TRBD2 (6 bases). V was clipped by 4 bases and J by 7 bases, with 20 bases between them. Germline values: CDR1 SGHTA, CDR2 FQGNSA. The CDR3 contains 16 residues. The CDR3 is CASSSRQGFGGNEQFF. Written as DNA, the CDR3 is TGTGCCAGCAGCTCCCGGCAGGGATTTGGGGGGAATGAGCAGTTCTTC.

The CDR3 nucleotides read TGTGCCAGCAGAACTCAACAAGGAGCGGGAGATCTAGAGACCCAGTACTTC. This gives the protein CASRTQQGAGDLETQYF. The chain recombines TRBV7-9 with TRBJ2-5; 8 nucleotides line up with TRBD2. This CDR3 comprises 17 residues. CDR1 is SEHNR, CDR2 FQNEAQ, per germline (reference sequence). J lost 4 bases, V lost 6 bases, and 16 bases had no gene match.